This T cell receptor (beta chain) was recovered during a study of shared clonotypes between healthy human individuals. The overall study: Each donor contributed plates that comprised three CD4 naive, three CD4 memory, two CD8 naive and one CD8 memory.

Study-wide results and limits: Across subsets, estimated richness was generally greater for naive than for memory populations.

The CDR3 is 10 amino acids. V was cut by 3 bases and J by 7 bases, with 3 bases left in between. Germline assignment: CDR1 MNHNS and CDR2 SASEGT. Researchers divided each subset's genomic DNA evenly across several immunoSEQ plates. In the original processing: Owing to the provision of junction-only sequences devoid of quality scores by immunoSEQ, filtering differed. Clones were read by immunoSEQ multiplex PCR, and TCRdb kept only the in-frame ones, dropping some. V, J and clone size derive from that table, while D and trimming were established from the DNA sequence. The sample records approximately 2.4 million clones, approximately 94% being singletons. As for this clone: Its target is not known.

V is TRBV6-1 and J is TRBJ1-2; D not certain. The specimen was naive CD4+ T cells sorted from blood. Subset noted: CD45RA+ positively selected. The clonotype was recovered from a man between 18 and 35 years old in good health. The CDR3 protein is CASSDVGYTF. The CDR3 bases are TGTGCCAGCAGTGACGTTGGCTACACCTTC.